The 23 T cell receptor beta chains below were found in one sample sequenced in a study of blood T cell repertoires in COVID-19. Measured with immunoSEQ multiplex PCR; TCRdb has only the in-frame clones, and not every one. The table records roughly 51,000 clones, 80% to 90% of them present only once. Material: peripheral blood. Receptor source: a woman older than 75 with acute or convalescent COVID-19.

The rearrangement joins TRBV5-1 to TRBJ2-5; 11 nucleotides agree with TRBD2. Per the germline V gene, CDR1 is SGHRS and CDR2 is YFSETQ. The CDR3 has 15 residues. V trimming: 4 bases; J trimming: 5 bases; junction bases outside the gene matches: 7. CDR3: CASSQLAGDGETQYF. As DNA, the CDR3 is TGCGCCAGCAGCCAACTAGCGGGGGACGGTGAGACCCAGTACTTC.

The rearrangement joins TRBV5-5 to TRBJ2-2; tentatively, D is TRBD2 (5 bases). The germline V and J ends were trimmed by 1 base and 2 bases, with 9 bases remaining between them. The CDR3 has 15 amino acids. CDR1 is SGHKS, CDR2 YYEKEE, per germline (reference sequence). The CDR3 loop reads CASSLWLANTGELFF. The CDR3 coding sequence is TGTGCCAGCAGCTTGTGGCTAGCAAACACCGGGGAGCTGTTTTTT.

The J gene is TRBJ2-5, the V gene TRBV5-1; D is unresolved. CDR1 is SGHRS and CDR2 is YFSETQ in the germline V gene. This CDR3 comprises 13 residues. V lost 4 bases to trimming and J lost 4 bases, with 11 bases between them. The CDR3 loop is CASSPGYLETQYF. The CDR3 DNA is TGCGCCAGCAGCCCAGGTTATCTAGAGACCCAGTACTTC.

The chain is built from TRBV3-1 (or the pseudogene TRBV3-2) and TRBJ1-1; D is possibly TRBD1 (6 bases). From germline, CDR1 is LGHDT and CDR2 YNNKEL (reference sequence). The CDR3 is 14 residues long. The V end was cut by 6 bases, the J end by 2 bases, with 13 bases between. The CDR3 nucleotides read TGTGCCAGCAGTCTGGACAGATCTAACACTGAAGCTTTCTTT. Translation gives CASSLDRSNTEAFF.

The J gene is TRBJ1-2, the V gene TRBV7-9; D gene uncertain. Trimming stripped 3 bases from V and 8 bases from J, with 13 bases between. There are 13 residues in the CDR3. Per germline, CDR1 SEHNR and CDR2 FQNEAQ (reference sequence). The CDR3 sequence: CASSFPGKSGYTF. The CDR3, as DNA: TGTGCCAGCAGCTTTCCCGGGAAATCCGGCTACACCTTC.

The table lists this clone with a few counts. The V gene is TRBV20-1, the J gene TRBJ2-7; D may be TRBD1 (5 bases). V lost 3 bases and J lost 7, with 10 bases in between. Germline lookup yields CDR1 DFQATT and CDR2 SNEGSKA (reference sequence). The CDR3 has 11 residues. The CDR3 loop is CSARQGSEQYF. In DNA form, the CDR3 reads TGCAGTGCTAGGCAGGGATCGGAGCAGTACTTC.

About this clone itself: At one end, the junction sequence differs from germline, possibly due to a read error. This chain joins TRBV6-1 and TRBJ2-2; TRBD2 matches 10 bases. The germline V gene encodes CDR1 MNHNS and CDR2 SASEGT. The CDR3 consists of 15 residues. CDR3 DNA sequence: TGTGCCAGCAGTCAAGCGGGGGGGCCTGGCGGGGAGCTGTTTTTT. Translated: CASSQAGGPGGELFF.

The CDR3: CASSRARGETQYF. The CDR3 DNA sequence: TGTGCCAGCAGTAGGGCCAGGGGAGAGACCCAGTACTTC. V is TRBV27 and J is TRBJ2-5, with TRBD1 as a possible D gene (6 bases). The germline V gene has CDR1 MNHEY and CDR2 SMNVEV (reference sequence). The CDR3 consists of 13 residues. Trimming stripped 5 bases from V and 4 bases from J, with 11 bases between.

The CDR3 here is CASGRGTGETYGYTF. In nucleotides, the CDR3 is TGTGCCAGCGGCCGGGGGACAGGGGAAACCTATGGCTACACCTTC. V is TRBV16 and J is TRBJ1-2; 10 nucleotides line up with TRBD1. Trimming at V came to 8 bases and at J to 4 bases, leaving 10 bases not matched to a gene. Germline values: CDR1 KGHSY, CDR2 FQNENV. The CDR3 extends over 15 amino acids.

The chain employs TRBV21-1 and TRBJ1-1; no DNA check was done on the table's D call, TRBD1. TRBV21-1 is termed a pseudogene. The CDR3 consists of 14 residues. The CDR3 here is CASSKGDIRIEAFF. CDR3 nucleotides: TGTGCCAGCAGCAAAGGAGACATAAGAATTGAAGCTTTCTTT.

This clone has just one count. The rearrangement links TRBV19 to TRBJ1-6, with TRBD1 matching over 8 bases. Germline V lookup: CDR1 LNHDA, CDR2 SQIVND (reference sequence). This CDR3 comprises 17 residues. The trim removed 6 bases at V and 6 bases at J, leaving 13 bases unmatched. CDR3 protein: CASRPGQGRDPNSPLHF. Written as DNA, the CDR3 is TGTGCCAGTAGACCAGGACAGGGCCGTGATCCTAATTCACCCCTCCACTTT.

The V gene is TRBV7-6, the J gene TRBJ2-5; D possibly corresponds to TRBD2 (6 bases). Germline loops: CDR1 SGHVS, CDR2 FNYEAQ. The CDR3 is made up of 15 amino acids. The V end lost 3 bases, the J end lost 5 bases, and 16 bases lay between the germline ends. The DNA for the CDR3 is TGTGCCAGCAGCTTTCCGGGAGCGGCGGGGGAGACCCAGTACTTC. This gives the protein CASSFPGAAGETQYF.

The rearrangement uses TRBV6-6 and TRBJ2-2; D is perhaps TRBD1 (6 bases). This CDR3 has 13 amino acids. Trimming removed 6 bases at V and 6 bases at J, with 11 bases between. The germline CDR1 and CDR2 sequences are MNHNY and SVGAGI (reference sequence). The CDR3 coding sequence is TGTGCCAGCAGCCCAACAGGGCCCGGGGAGCTGTTTTTT. Amino acid sequence: CASSPTGPGELFF.

In its sample, this clone was seen once. The V gene is TRBV4-2, the J gene TRBJ2-7, with D possibly matching TRBD2 (5 bases). Germline-derived CDR1 and CDR2 are LGHNA and YNFKEQ. V was shortened by 4 bases and J by 7 bases, with 20 bases between the two germline ends. The CDR3 has 15 amino acids. CDR3 protein: CASSPAEGTLWEQYF. CDR3 coding DNA: TGTGCCAGCAGCCCGGCAGAGGGAACCCTTTGGGAGCAGTACTTC.

This chain connects TRBV21-1 to TRBJ1-4. TRBV21-1 is marked as a pseudogene. This CDR3 region has 16 residues. Here the CDR3 reads CASSKLGGATNEKLFF. As DNA, the CDR3 is TGTGCCAGCAGCAAATTGGGAGGGGCAACTAATGAAAAACTGTTTTTT.

This sequence joins TRBV5-1 and TRBJ2-1; 16 bases align to TRBD2. CDR1 and CDR2 from the germline V gene are SGHRS and YFSETQ. The CDR3 extends over 18 amino acids. The V gene end was trimmed by 5 bases and the J gene end by 2 bases; junction bases not matched to a gene: 7. The CDR3 nucleotides read TGCGCCAGCAGGCCGGGACTAGCGGGGGGGCAGACCTACAATGAGCAGTTCTTC. Protein product: CASRPGLAGGQTYNEQFF.

This clone showed up just a few times. The chain employs TRBV7-8 and TRBJ1-6; D uncertain. The V and J ends lost 5 bases and 7 bases respectively, with 6 bases between them. The CDR3 has 12 amino acids. Germline lookup yields CDR1 SGHVS and CDR2 FQNEAQ. The chain's CDR3 is CASSPPNSPLHF. In DNA form, the CDR3 reads TGTGCCAGCAGCCCTCCGAATTCACCCCTCCACTTT.

This clone was seen a few times. The rearrangement joins TRBV9 to TRBJ2-3, with 13 nucleotides matching TRBD2. The CDR3 contains 20 residues. Trimming at V came to 0 bases and at J to 1 base, leaving 11 bases not matched to a gene. The V gene's germline CDR1 is SGDLS and CDR2 YYNGEE. The CDR3 coding sequence is TGTGCCAGCAGCGTAGTCGGGACTAGCGGGGCGGAGCCACGCACAGATACGCAGTATTTT. Its translation: CASSVVGTSGAEPRTDTQYF.

Concerning this clone: Other DNA sequences of this sample code for an identical CDR3. V is TRBV12-3 or TRBV12-4 and J is TRBJ1-1; D unclear. Trimming shortened V by 3 bases and J by 1 base, and 6 bases separated the two germline ends. CDR3 length: 13 amino acids. The CDR3 region is CASSFAGNTEAFF. DNA of the CDR3: TGTGCCAGCAGTTTCGCGGGGAACACTGAAGCTTTCTTT.

V gene TRBV4-2 combines with J gene TRBJ1-3; D possibly corresponds to TRBD1 (6 bases). V was cut by 0 bases and J by 0 bases, with 9 bases left in between. Germline values: CDR1 LGHNA, CDR2 YNFKEQ. The CDR3 runs 16 residues. CDR3 residues: CASSQDSDSSGNTIYF. CDR3 DNA: TGTGCCAGCAGCCAAGATTCGGACAGCTCTGGAAACACCATATATTTT.

Only one count was recorded for this clone. The chain links TRBV11-2 to TRBJ2-7; TRBD2 aligns across 11 bases. The CDR3 consists of 15 residues. The V gene end was trimmed by 4 bases and the J gene end by 2 bases; junction bases not matched to a gene: 4. Germline CDR1 SGHAT, CDR2 FQNNGV. The CDR3 sequence is CASSSGTSGPYEQYF. The CDR3 DNA reads TGTGCCAGCAGCTCCGGGACTAGCGGCCCCTACGAGCAGTACTTC.

This chain links TRBV7-7 with TRBJ2-5; TRBD2 might be the D (5 bases). Per the germline V gene, CDR1 is SSHAT and CDR2 is FNYEAQ (reference sequence). V lost 2 bases and J 2 bases, leaving 9 bases between the germline ends. This CDR3 is built from 14 residues. CDR3 sequence: CASSLYGDQETQYF. The CDR3 nucleotides are TGTGCCAGCAGCTTATACGGGGATCAAGAGACCCAGTACTTC.

The sample holds a few counts of this clone. V usage is TRBV6-6 and J usage is TRBJ1-4; no definite D call. There are 16 residues in the CDR3. Germline CDR1 reads MNHNY; CDR2 reads SVGAGI (reference sequence). Between the trimmed V and J ends, which lost 6 bases and 7 bases, there was a span of 21 bases. CDR3 loop: CASSPGSEIEGEKLFF. As DNA, the CDR3 is TGTGCCAGCAGCCCCGGGTCCGAAATAGAAGGTGAAAAACTGTTTTTT.